Following are 22 T cell receptor beta chains from one sample sequenced in a study of cytomegalovirus exposure and HLA in healthy donors. PCR involved 60 Vbeta and 13 Jbeta primers. Some clones are missing from TCRdb's copy, which holds only in-frame ones; the method was immunoSEQ multiplex PCR. The table includes approximately 220,000 clones, 60% to 80% detected once. Specimen: PBMCs. These receptors were taken from a male donor in good health and CMV-seronegative.

The genes are TRBV19 and TRBJ1-1; 8 nucleotides match TRBD1. Losses at the gene ends were 8 bases for V and 4 bases for J; bases not matched to a gene: 3. The CDR3 covers 12 residues. Germline V gene sequence: CDR1 LNHDA, CDR2 SQIVND (reference sequence). The DNA for the CDR3 is TGTGCCAGTTTCACAGGGGGCACTGAAGCTTTCTTT. It translates to CASFTGGTEAFF. The whole variable domain, remainder taken from reference TRBV19 and TRBJ1-1, is DGGITQSPKYLFRKEGQNVTLSCEQNLNHDAMYWYRQDPGQGLRLIYYSQIVNDFQKGDIAEGYSVSREKKESFPLTVTSAQKNPTAFYLCASFTGGTEAFFGQGTRLTVV.

The gene calls are TRBV28 and TRBJ1-2; 7 bases match TRBD1. V dropped 6 bases and J dropped 5; count of bases not matched to a gene: 6. CDR3 length equals 13 residues. The germline CDR1 and CDR2 sequences are MDHEN and SYDVKM. The CDR3 region is CASRSTGEYGYTF. As DNA, the CDR3 is TGTGCCAGCAGATCTACAGGGGAATATGGCTACACCTTC.

The chain has TRBV5-8 and TRBJ2-2; D is possibly TRBD2 (5 bases). The CDR3 is made up of 15 amino acids. The germline V gene encodes CDR1 SGHTS and CDR2 YDEGEE. The V end lost 5 bases, the J end lost 4 bases, and 15 bases lay between the germline ends. CDR3 loop: CASRRPGAGTGELFF. CDR3 in DNA: TGTGCCAGCAGGCGCCCGGGCGCGGGCACCGGGGAGCTGTTTTTT.

This rearrangement joins TRBV19 to TRBJ2-7, with TRBD1 as a possible D gene (7 bases). Germline assignment: CDR1 LNHDA and CDR2 SQIVND (reference sequence). The CDR3 consists of 15 residues. The V gene lost 9 bases and the J gene lost 3 bases, with 21 bases spanning the gap. This CDR3 reads CASNQGGSPYYEQYF. CDR3 nucleotides: TGTGCCAGCAACCAGGGGGGTTCCCCTTACTACGAGCAGTACTTC.

The genes are TRBV7-3 and TRBJ2-7; 10 nucleotides line up with TRBD2. There are 15 residues in the CDR3. V lost 4 bases, J lost 3 bases, and 6 bases stayed unmatched. Germline lookup yields CDR1 SGHTA and CDR2 FQGTGA. The CDR3 coding sequence is TGTGCCAGCAGCTACTTAGCGGGAGGTAGCTACGAGCAGTACTTC. Residues: CASSYLAGGSYEQYF.

The chain carries TRBV20-1 and TRBJ2-7; no clear D gene. Gene TRBJ2-5 matches the end of the DNA better, so the J call may be wrong. The CDR3 spans 10 residues. Germline V gene lookup returns CDR1 DFQATT and CDR2 SNEGSKA (reference sequence). CDR3 coding DNA: TGCAGTGCTTTGGAGGAGACCCAGTACTTC. This translates into CSALEETQYF.

Only one count was recorded for this clone. The J gene is TRBJ2-1, the V gene TRBV6-1; 12 bases fit TRBD2. There are 17 residues in the CDR3. Trimming removed 1 base from V and 8 bases from J; junction bases left unmatched: 9. CDR1 and CDR2 from the germline V gene are MNHNS and SASEGT. The CDR3 coding sequence is TGTGCCAGCAGTGAAGAGGCTAGCGGGAGGGCCGCTTATGAGCAGTTCTTC. It yields the protein CASSEEASGRAAYEQFF.

The chain employs TRBV5-1 and TRBJ2-7; 8 bases are a match to TRBD2. Per germline, CDR1 SGHRS and CDR2 YFSETQ. The CDR3 extends over 16 amino acids. J gave up 2 bases and V 4 bases, and 11 bases lay outside the gene matches. As DNA, the CDR3 is TGCGCCAGCAGCCCGGTCCCCGGGACTAGTACCTACGAGCAGTACTTC. Translating it yields CASSPVPGTSTYEQYF.

This chain links TRBV6-6 with TRBJ2-7; D possibly corresponds to TRBD1 (5 bases). CDR3 size: 14 residues. V was shortened by 6 bases and J by 1 base, with 13 bases between the two germline ends. Germline V gives CDR1 MNHNY, CDR2 SVGAGI (reference sequence). The chain's CDR3 is CASSRPTGSYEQYF. CDR3 DNA sequence: TGTGCCAGCAGCCGACCTACAGGTTCCTACGAGCAGTACTTC.

The chain links TRBV2 to TRBJ2-5; TRBD2 might be the D (5 bases). The DNA end favors TRBJ2-7, so the J call may be wrong. The CDR3 spans 13 residues. Germline CDR1 reads SNHLY; CDR2 reads FYNNEI. Written as DNA, the CDR3 is TGTGCCAGCAGTGTGCGGGCCTCCTACGAGCAGTACTTC. Protein product: CASSVRASYEQYF.

This clone appeared once. The chain's CDR3 is CASSLSGLAGGKTQYF. Here the CDR3 DNA reads TGTGCCAGCAGTTTATCTGGACTAGCGGGAGGAAAGACCCAGTACTTC. The J gene is TRBJ2-5, the V gene TRBV27; 14 positions agree with TRBD2. V shed 0 bases, J shed 6 bases, and the junction held 3 bases outside the gene matches. Looked up from germline, CDR1 is MNHEY and CDR2 is SMNVEV (reference sequence). The CDR3 is 16 amino acids.

To note about this clone: The sample has other DNA sequences that encode this CDR3 too. The V gene is TRBV30, the J gene TRBJ1-1, with 9 positions matching TRBD1. The germline gives CDR1 GTSNPN, CDR2 SVGIG (reference sequence). The V gene end was trimmed by 1 base and the J gene end by 11 bases; junction bases not matched to a gene: 5. This CDR3 is built from 12 residues. CDR3 protein: CAWSGTGVIAFF. CDR3 in DNA: TGTGCCTGGAGTGGGACAGGGGTGATCGCTTTCTTT.

The rearrangement links TRBV5-6 to TRBJ2-7; a weak D match, TRBD2 (6 bases). Germline values: CDR1 SGHDT, CDR2 YYEEEE. V was shortened by 5 bases and J by 0 bases, with 15 bases between the two germline ends. This CDR3 is built from 15 residues. CDR3 loop: CASREGGVSSYEQYF. CDR3 DNA sequence: TGTGCCAGCAGGGAGGGCGGGGTGAGCTCCTACGAGCAGTACTTC.

The V and J genes are TRBV19 and TRBJ2-3; 8 nucleotides align to TRBD1. CDR3 size: 15 residues. CDR1 LNHDA and CDR2 SQIVND come from the germline V gene (reference sequence). Trimming cost V 8 bases and J 5 bases; bases outside gene matches: 12. The CDR3 protein is CASGSFAGGLDTQYF. In DNA, the CDR3 is TGTGCCAGTGGATCCTTCGCAGGGGGCCTAGATACGCAGTATTTT.

This clone was recorded a few times. The V call is TRBV6-5, the J call TRBJ2-7; 7 bases are shared with TRBD1. V lost 4 bases to trimming and J lost 0 bases; unmatched junction nucleotides: 0. The CDR3 is made up of 13 amino acids. Looked up from germline, CDR1 is MNHEY and CDR2 is SVGAGI. CDR3 sequence: CASSWDSSYEQYF. CDR3 sequence (DNA): TGTGCCAGCAGTTGGGACAGCTCCTACGAGCAGTACTTC.

This rearrangement joins TRBV6-5 to TRBJ2-7, with a possible D match to TRBD2 (5 bases). The CDR3 has 15 amino acids. V was clipped by 6 bases and J by 6 bases, with 21 bases between them. CDR1 is MNHEY, CDR2 SVGAGI, per germline. The DNA for the CDR3 is TGTGCCAGCAGCCTCGCTCGGCTAGCTTTCGGCGAGCAGTACTTC. This codes for CASSLARLAFGEQYF.

J is TRBJ2-2 and V is TRBV9; TRBD2 matches 10 bases. The germline CDR1 and CDR2 sequences are SGDLS and YYNGEE. CDR3 length: 15 amino acids. The ends lost 2 bases at V and 5 bases at J; junction bases unmatched: 3. DNA for the CDR3: TGTGCCAGCAGCGTCATAGCGGGAGGTACCGGGGAGCTGTTTTTT. It yields the protein CASSVIAGGTGELFF.

The chain carries TRBV7-9 and TRBJ2-7; 9 bases agree with TRBD1. The V gene end was trimmed by 5 bases and the J gene end by 2 bases; junction bases not matched to a gene: 4. The CDR3 has 14 amino acids. Germline V gives CDR1 SEHNR, CDR2 FQNEAQ (reference sequence). Here the CDR3 reads CASSHRDRAYEQYF. CDR3 coding DNA: TGTGCCAGCAGCCACCGGGACAGGGCCTACGAGCAGTACTTC.

The chain combines TRBV7-9 with TRBJ2-7, with no clear D. The CDR3 runs 14 residues. Trimming took 5 bases from V and 4 from J, leaving 15 bases between them. From germline, CDR1 is SEHNR and CDR2 FQNEAQ (reference sequence). This chain's CDR3 is CASSPYLLVYEQYF. The CDR3 region has the DNA TGTGCCAGCAGCCCATACCTGTTAGTTTACGAGCAGTACTTC.

The chain has TRBV29-1 and TRBJ2-3; 11 positions match TRBD2. Germline V gene sequence: CDR1 SQVTM, CDR2 ANQGSEA. V trimming: 7 bases; J trimming: 2 bases; junction bases outside the gene matches: 2. The CDR3 length is 13 residues. The CDR3 bases are TGCAGCGGTAGCGGGAGGGTCACAGATACGCAGTATTTT. Its translation is CSGSGRVTDTQYF.

The chain uses TRBV19 and TRBJ2-7, with a weak D call TRBD2 (6 bases). The CDR3 spans 14 residues. CDR1 and CDR2 (germline): LNHDA, SQIVND (reference sequence). With 3 bases removed from V and 1 base from J, the gap between germline ends came to 10 bases. The CDR3 DNA is TGTGCCAGTAGTATTATCGGGGGATCCTACGAGCAGTACTTC. This codes for CASSIIGGSYEQYF. Full variable domain (remainder filled in from reference TRBV19 and TRBJ2-7): DGGITQSPKYLFRKEGQNVTLSCEQNLNHDAMYWYRQDPGQGLRLIYYSQIVNDFQKGDIAEGYSVSREKKESFPLTVTSAQKNPTAFYLCASSIIGGSYEQYFGPGTRLTVT.

The J gene is TRBJ2-6, the V gene TRBV14, with TRBD1 as a possible D gene (6 bases). Germline loops: CDR1 SGHDN, CDR2 FVKESK. CDR3 length: 17 residues. Trimming shortened V by 5 bases and J by 0 bases, and 14 bases separated the two germline ends. The CDR3 nucleotides are TGTGCCAGCAGCAGCCCGGGACACCTCTCTGGGGCCAACGTCCTGACTTTC. This translates into CASSSPGHLSGANVLTF.